The 26 T cell receptor beta chains below all came from one sample that was sequenced in a study of OX40 agonist ivuxolimab in advanced cancers. Produced via immunoSEQ multiplex PCR; TCRdb's table is partial and in-frame only. The table shows tens of thousands of clones, with less than 90% occurring only once. The sequencing here drew on CD4+ or CD8+ T cells sorted from blood, taken in a trial of the OX40 agonist ivuxolimab. Receptors were obtained from an adult with an advanced solid tumor such as melanoma, head and neck, liver or kidney cancer.

The chain links TRBV5-5 to TRBJ1-1; D unclear. The V and J ends lost 0 bases and 7 bases respectively, with 10 bases between them. This CDR3 contains 13 residues. The V gene's germline CDR1 is SGHKS and CDR2 YYEKEE (reference sequence). The DNA for the CDR3 is TGTGCCAGCAGCTTGGGCCCGCGCGGTGAAGCTTTCTTT. This gives the protein CASSLGPRGEAFF.

V is TRBV9 and J is TRBJ2-5; 10 bases agree with TRBD2. The CDR3 sequence is 17 residues long. V lost 3 bases and J lost 5; bases outside the gene matches: 13. Germline-derived CDR1 and CDR2 are SGDLS and YYNGEE. CDR3 in DNA: TGTGCCAGCAGCGCCGCCTCTAGCGGGAGTATTTTCGAGACCCAGTACTTC. Amino acids: CASSAASSGSIFETQYF.

The chain carries TRBV7-9 and TRBJ1-3; 10 nucleotides agree with TRBD1. Trimming removed 4 bases from V and 7 bases from J; junction bases left unmatched: 10. Germline loops: CDR1 SEHNR, CDR2 FQNEAQ (reference sequence). The CDR3 consists of 16 residues. The CDR3 loop reads CASSSFWGQGINTIYF. DNA for the CDR3: TGTGCCAGCAGCTCTTTTTGGGGACAGGGGATCAACACCATATATTTT.

The chain has TRBV28 and TRBJ2-1; D is uncertain. The ends were cut back, 3 bases at V and 15 bases at J, with 15 bases in the middle. Germline CDR1 MDHEN, CDR2 SYDVKM. The CDR3 sequence is 12 residues long. CDR3 nucleotide sequence: TGTGCCAGCAGTTTTCGGTACGGACCTAGGTTCTTC. Residues: CASSFRYGPRFF.

The gene calls are TRBV9 and TRBJ2-3; 9 bases are a match to TRBD1. V lost 3 bases, J lost 5 bases, and 4 bases stayed unmatched. The CDR3 is 14 residues long. Per the germline V gene, CDR1 is SGDLS and CDR2 is YYNGEE. In DNA form, the CDR3 reads TGTGCCAGCAGCGATACAGGGGGCGGAGATACGCAGTATTTT. Protein: CASSDTGGGDTQYF.

Regarding this clone: The sample carries other DNA sequences with the same CDR3. The chain couples TRBV7-2 to TRBJ2-7; D is uncertain. Germline CDR1 is SGHTA and CDR2 is FQGNSA. The CDR3 sequence is 12 residues long. V was shortened by 5 bases and J by 7 bases, with 12 bases between the two germline ends. Written as DNA, the CDR3 is TGTGCCAGCAGCCGGACGATTGGGGAGCAGTACTTC. Residues: CASSRTIGEQYF.

The J gene is TRBJ2-1, the V gene TRBV5-1; 11 bases fit TRBD2. The CDR3 runs 17 residues. The V segment lost 4 bases and the J segment 6 bases; nucleotides outside the gene matches: 12. Looked up from germline, CDR1 is SGHRS and CDR2 is YFSETQ. The DNA of the CDR3 is TGCGCCAGCAGCCCCAACCAGGGTAGCGGGAGGGCCAATGAGCAGTTCTTC. The encoded protein is CASSPNQGSGRANEQFF. The complete variable domain, with remaining parts taken from reference TRBV5-1 and TRBJ2-1, reads KAGVTQTPRYLIKTRGQQVTLSCSPISGHRSVSWYQQTPGQGLQFLFEYFSETQRNKGNFPGRFSGRQFSNSRSEMNVSTLELGDSALYLCASSPNQGSGRANEQFFGPGTRLTVL.

The rearrangement uses TRBV19 and TRBJ2-3; 8 positions match TRBD2. The CDR3 spans 15 residues. Germline V lookup: CDR1 LNHDA, CDR2 SQIVND (reference sequence). Trimming took 6 bases from V and 1 from J; bases not matched to a gene: 6. DNA for the CDR3: TGTGCCAGTAGACGTAGTAGCGGGGGCACAGATACGCAGTATTTT. It encodes CASRRSSGGTDTQYF.

This chain joins TRBV19 and TRBJ1-2; TRBD1 agrees at 8 bases. The germline V gene has CDR1 LNHDA and CDR2 SQIVND (reference sequence). The CDR3 runs 13 residues. J lost 8 bases, V lost 4 bases, and 6 bases had no gene match. The DNA for the CDR3 is TGTGCCAGTAGTAAGGACAGGGCCGGCGGCTACACCTTC. The encoded protein is CASSKDRAGGYTF.

The chain joins TRBV18 to TRBJ2-3; 12 nucleotides match TRBD2. The V and J ends lost 6 bases and 5 bases, in that order; junction bases with no gene match: 6. Germline CDR1 and CDR2: KGHSH and LQKENI. The CDR3 runs 15 residues. CDR3 residues: CASSPGLAGIDTQYF. The CDR3 DNA sequence: TGTGCCAGCTCGCCTGGACTAGCGGGGATAGATACGCAGTATTTT.

The J gene is TRBJ1-2, the V gene TRBV20-1; TRBD1 might be the D (5 bases). Trimming left V 6 bases short and J 8 bases short, with 13 bases between. This CDR3 spans 11 amino acids. Germline lookup yields CDR1 DFQATT and CDR2 SNEGSKA (reference sequence). As DNA, the CDR3 is TGCAGTGCCGGATACTGGGACGGCTACACCTTC. Residues: CSAGYWDGYTF.

The chain carries TRBV7-9 and TRBJ1-4; the D gene is possibly TRBD1 (6 bases). Trimming cost V 4 bases and J 5 bases, with 14 bases left between them. The CDR3 extends over 15 amino acids. Germline lookup yields CDR1 SEHNR and CDR2 FQNEAQ (reference sequence). The CDR3 nucleotides read TGTGCCAGCAGCTACTGGACAGCTACGAATGAAAAACTGTTTTTT. Residues: CASSYWTATNEKLFF.

CDR3 bases: TGCGCCAGCAGCCAAGATTTTCCAGGTGGGATCTCTGGAAACACCATATATTTT. Its protein is CASSQDFPGGISGNTIYF. The chain carries TRBV4-3 and TRBJ1-3; no clear D gene. This CDR3 is built from 18 residues. Germline loops: CDR1 LGHNA, CDR2 YSLEER. Trimming took 0 bases from V and 0 from J, leaving 15 bases between them.

The chain joins TRBV7-3 to TRBJ2-2; no clear D gene. The germline gives CDR1 SGHTA, CDR2 FQGTGA. The CDR3 spans 17 residues. V was trimmed by 2 bases and J by 6 bases, leaving 19 bases between them. The CDR3 is CASSLGVWASSAGELFF. CDR3 DNA sequence: TGTGCCAGCAGCTTAGGTGTCTGGGCCAGTTCGGCCGGGGAGCTGTTTTTT. The whole variable domain, remainder taken from reference TRBV7-3 and TRBJ2-2, is GAGVSQTPSNKVTEKGKYVELRCDPISGHTALYWYRQSLGQGPEFLIYFQGTGAADDSGLPNDRFFAVRPEGSVSTLKIQRTERGDSAVYLCASSLGVWASSAGELFFGEGSRLTVL.

The rearrangement uses TRBV6-1 and TRBJ1-1, with TRBD1 matching over 8 bases. The trim removed 7 bases at V and 1 base at J, leaving 5 bases unmatched. Germline CDR1 reads MNHNS; CDR2 reads SASEGT. CDR3 length: 14 amino acids. The CDR3 DNA is TGTGCCAGCACCCAGGGGGCTAGGAACACTGAAGCTTTCTTT. As protein: CASTQGARNTEAFF.

The chain has TRBV27 and TRBJ2-7, with 7 bases aligning to TRBD1. The CDR3 spans 14 residues. J gave up 3 bases and V 5 bases, and 7 bases lay outside the gene matches. Germline assignment: CDR1 MNHEY and CDR2 SMNVEV (reference sequence). The CDR3 sequence: CASSVRQGSYEQYF. DNA for the CDR3: TGTGCCAGCAGTGTTCGACAGGGAAGCTACGAGCAGTACTTC.

V and J are TRBV4-3 and TRBJ1-3, with D uncertain. V lost 1 base and J 0 bases, leaving 7 bases between the germline ends. The CDR3 has 15 amino acids. In germline, CDR1 is LGHNA, CDR2 YSLEER. Here the CDR3 reads CASSQGLGSGNTIYF. CDR3 DNA sequence: TGCGCCAGCAGCCAAGGCTTGGGCTCTGGAAACACCATATATTTT.

This clone was found once. Sequence at one end of the junction differs from germline and may be a read error. The rearrangement uses TRBV19 and TRBJ1-4, with D perhaps matching TRBD1 (6 bases). Germline V CDR1 and CDR2: LNHDA, SQIVND (reference sequence). The CDR3 sequence is 14 residues long. The CDR3 sequence: CASSNYRVNQKLFF. The DNA of the CDR3 is TGTGCCAGTAGTAATTACAGGGTTAATCAAAAACTGTTTTTT.

V is TRBV30 and J is TRBJ1-5; no reliable D call. CDR3 length: 13 residues. CDR1 is GTSNPN and CDR2 is SVGIG in the germline V gene (reference sequence). Trimming shortened V by 4 bases and J by 4 bases, and 11 bases separated the two germline ends. The DNA for the CDR3 is TGTGCCTGGAATAAGGACCCAAATCAGCCCCAGCATTTT. It translates to CAWNKDPNQPQHF.

The V gene is TRBV6-5, the J gene TRBJ1-2; 9 positions match TRBD1. Germline CDR1 MNHEY, CDR2 SVGAGI. V trimming: 5 bases; J trimming: 9 bases; junction bases outside the gene matches: 10. The CDR3 totals 14 residues. The DNA of the CDR3 is TGTGCCAGCAGTGACACCGGGACAGGGTTAAGCTACACCTTC. This encodes CASSDTGTGLSYTF.

The gene calls are TRBV4-1 and TRBJ1-3; D is unclear. Germline assignment: CDR1 MGHRA and CDR2 YSYEKL. V was pared by 0 bases and J by 0 bases, with 6 bases between. CDR3 length equals 15 residues. CDR3 loop: CASSQDDFSGNTIYF. The CDR3 DNA sequence: TGCGCCAGCAGCCAAGATGACTTCTCTGGAAACACCATATATTTT.

V is TRBV11-3 and J is TRBJ2-3, with TRBD2 as a possible D gene (5 bases). The germline V and J ends were trimmed by 3 bases and 2 bases, with 9 bases remaining between them. Germline CDR1 is SGHNT and CDR2 is YENEEA. This CDR3 contains 14 residues. CDR3 DNA: TGTGCCAGCAGCTTGGTGGGAGCCACAGATACGCAGTATTTT. Translation gives CASSLVGATDTQYF.

The CDR3 reads CASRVGASRNQPQHF. The CDR3 DNA reads TGTGCCAGTAGAGTCGGGGCATCGAGGAATCAGCCCCAGCATTTT. The chain uses TRBV19 and TRBJ1-5; D is possibly TRBD1 (5 bases). Trimming left V 6 bases short and J 4 bases short, with 16 bases between. The germline CDR1 and CDR2 sequences are LNHDA and SQIVND (reference sequence). CDR3 length: 15 amino acids. Combining the CDR3 with reference TRBV19 and TRBJ1-5 gives the whole variable domain DGGITQSPKYLFRKEGQNVTLSCEQNLNHDAMYWYRQDPGQGLRLIYYSQIVNDFQKGDIAEGYSVSREKKESFPLTVTSAQKNPTAFYLCASRVGASRNQPQHFGDGTRLSIL.

This clone was observed a handful of times. The chain links TRBV18 to TRBJ1-2; D is unresolved. V lost 1 base and J lost 4, with 4 bases in between. Germline V gene sequence: CDR1 KGHSH, CDR2 LQKENI. The CDR3 consists of 12 residues. The CDR3 nucleotides read TGTGCCAGCTCACCACTGGGCTATGGCTACACCTTC. Residues: CASSPLGYGYTF. Variable domain in full (rest from reference TRBV18 and TRBJ1-2): NAGVMQNPRHLVRRRGQEARLRCSPMKGHSHVYWYRQLPEEGLKFMVYLQKENIIDESGMPKERFSAEFPKEGPSILRIQQVVRGDSAAYFCASSPLGYGYTFGSGTRLTVV.

The gene calls are TRBV6-1 and TRBJ2-1; no reliable D call. Per the germline V gene, CDR1 is MNHNS and CDR2 is SASEGT. V lost 4 bases to trimming and J lost 5 bases, with 15 bases between them. This CDR3 contains 15 residues. The DNA for the CDR3 is TGTGCCAGCAGTGCGGACCCCTTCCGTGACAATGAGCAGTTCTTC. Its protein is CASSADPFRDNEQFF.

V is TRBV11-2 and J is TRBJ2-7; the match to TRBD2 covers 11 bases. The V gene's germline CDR1 is SGHAT and CDR2 FQNNGV. The CDR3 is made up of 18 amino acids. Unmatched junction bases numbered 7, after V lost 0 bases and J lost 0 bases. The CDR3 sequence: CASSLELAGGTNSYEQYF. In DNA form, the CDR3 reads TGTGCCAGCAGCTTAGAGCTAGCGGGGGGCACCAACTCCTACGAGCAGTACTTC. The whole variable domain, remainder taken from reference TRBV11-2 and TRBJ2-7, is EAGVAQSPRYKIIEKRQSVAFWCNPISGHATLYWYQQILGQGPKLLIQFQNNGVVDDSQLPKDRFSAERLKGVDSTLKIQPAKLEDSAVYLCASSLELAGGTNSYEQYFGPGTRLTVT.